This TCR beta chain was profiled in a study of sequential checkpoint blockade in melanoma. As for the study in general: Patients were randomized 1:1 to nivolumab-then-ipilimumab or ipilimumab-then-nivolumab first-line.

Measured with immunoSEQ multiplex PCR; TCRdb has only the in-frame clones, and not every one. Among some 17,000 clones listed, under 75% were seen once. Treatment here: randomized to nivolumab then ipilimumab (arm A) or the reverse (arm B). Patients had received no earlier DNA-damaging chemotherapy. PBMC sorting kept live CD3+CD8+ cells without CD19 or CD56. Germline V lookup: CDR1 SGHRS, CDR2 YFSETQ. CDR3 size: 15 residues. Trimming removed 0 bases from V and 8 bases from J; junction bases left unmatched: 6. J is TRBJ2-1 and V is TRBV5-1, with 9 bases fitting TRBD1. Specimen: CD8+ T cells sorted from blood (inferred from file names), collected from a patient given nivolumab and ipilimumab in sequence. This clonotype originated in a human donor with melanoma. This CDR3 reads CASSLDRGRFDEQFF. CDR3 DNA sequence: TGCGCCAGCAGCTTGGACAGGGGGCGCTTCGATGAGCAGTTCTTC.